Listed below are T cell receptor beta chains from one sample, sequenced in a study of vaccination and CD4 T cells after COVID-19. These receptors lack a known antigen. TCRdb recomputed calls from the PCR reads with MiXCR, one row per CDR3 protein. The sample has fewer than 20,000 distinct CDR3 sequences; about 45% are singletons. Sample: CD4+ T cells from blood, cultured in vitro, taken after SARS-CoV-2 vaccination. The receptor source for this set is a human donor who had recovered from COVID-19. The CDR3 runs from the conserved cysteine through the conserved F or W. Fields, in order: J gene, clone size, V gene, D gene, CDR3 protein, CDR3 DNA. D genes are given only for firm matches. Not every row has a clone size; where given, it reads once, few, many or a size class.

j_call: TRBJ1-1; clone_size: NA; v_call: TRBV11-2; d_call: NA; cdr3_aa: CASSLENRVNTEAFF; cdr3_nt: TGTGCCAGCAGCTTAGAGAACAGGGTGAACACTGAAGCTTTCTTT
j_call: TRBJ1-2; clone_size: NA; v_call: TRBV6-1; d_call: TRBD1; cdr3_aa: CASSRGTGSGYTF; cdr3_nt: TGTGCCAGCAGCCGTGGGACAGGCTCTGGCTACACCTTC
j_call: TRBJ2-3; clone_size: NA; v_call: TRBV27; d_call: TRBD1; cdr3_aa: CASSSRGLNTQYF; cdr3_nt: TGTGCCAGCAGCTCCAGGGGGCTTAATACGCAGTATTTT
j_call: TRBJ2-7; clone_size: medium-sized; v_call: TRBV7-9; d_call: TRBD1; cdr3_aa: CASGGQGHYEQYF; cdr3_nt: TGTGCCAGCGGGGGACAGGGACACTACGAGCAGTACTTC
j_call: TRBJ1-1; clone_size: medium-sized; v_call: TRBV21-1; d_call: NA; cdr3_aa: CASSKALTTEAFF; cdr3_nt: TGTGCCAGCAGCAAAGCGCTAACCACTGAAGCTTTCTTT
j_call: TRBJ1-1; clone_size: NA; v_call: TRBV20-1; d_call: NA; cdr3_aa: CSARGLGLGNGEAFF; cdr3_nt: TGCAGTGCTAGGGGTCTTGGACTTGGTAATGGGGAAGCTTTCTTT
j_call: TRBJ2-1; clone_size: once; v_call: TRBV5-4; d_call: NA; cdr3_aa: CASNDNRNNEQFF; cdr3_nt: TGTGCCAGCAACGACAACCGTAACAATGAGCAGTTCTTC
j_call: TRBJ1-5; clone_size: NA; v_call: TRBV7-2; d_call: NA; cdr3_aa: CASSFRGGPEGNQPQHF; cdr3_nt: TGTGCCAGCAGCTTCCGAGGGGGACCAGAGGGCAATCAGCCCCAGCATTTT
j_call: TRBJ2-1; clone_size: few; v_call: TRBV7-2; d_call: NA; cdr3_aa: CASSLDAGGHNEQFF; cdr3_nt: TGTGCCAGCAGCCTCGACGCCGGGGGGCACAATGAGCAGTTCTTC
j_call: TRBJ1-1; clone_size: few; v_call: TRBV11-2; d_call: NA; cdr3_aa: CASSLDSEGLNTEAFF; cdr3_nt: TGTGCCAGCAGCTTAGATAGCGAGGGCCTGAACACTGAAGCTTTCTTT
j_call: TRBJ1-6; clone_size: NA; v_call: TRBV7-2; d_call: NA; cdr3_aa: CASRTRAGNSPLHF; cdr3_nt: TGTGCCAGCAGGACTCGGGCCGGTAATTCACCCCTCCACTTT
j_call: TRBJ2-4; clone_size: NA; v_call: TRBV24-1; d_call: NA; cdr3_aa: CATGARAKNIQYF; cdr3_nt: TGTGCCACCGGCGCCCGGGCCAAAAACATTCAGTACTTC
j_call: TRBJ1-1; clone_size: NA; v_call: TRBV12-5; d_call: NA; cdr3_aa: CASGPIHGPEAFF; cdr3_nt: TGTGCTAGTGGTCCTATACACGGACCTGAAGCTTTCTTT
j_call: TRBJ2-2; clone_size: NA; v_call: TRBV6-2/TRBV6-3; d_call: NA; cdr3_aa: CASSPLGRTSTGELFF; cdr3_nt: TGTGCCAGCAGCCCCCTAGGGCGGACTTCCACCGGGGAGCTGTTTTTT
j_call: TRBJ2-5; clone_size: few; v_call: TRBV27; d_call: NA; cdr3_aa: CASSLFQGRGTQYF; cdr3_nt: TGTGCCAGCAGTTTATTCCAGGGGCGGGGGACCCAGTACTTC
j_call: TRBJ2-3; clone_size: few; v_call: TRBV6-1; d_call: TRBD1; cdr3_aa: CASRDRGRLDMRTDTQYF; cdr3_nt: TGTGCCAGCAGGGACAGGGGGCGACTTGACATGAGGACAGATACGCAGTATTTT
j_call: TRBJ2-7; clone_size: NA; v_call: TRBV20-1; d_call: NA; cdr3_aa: CSAKTHESFLSNEQYF; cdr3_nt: TGCAGTGCTAAGACGCACGAGTCATTCCTCTCGAACGAGCAGTACTTC
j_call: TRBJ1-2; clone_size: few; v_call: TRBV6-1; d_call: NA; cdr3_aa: CASSEGDNLRGYTF; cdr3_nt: TGTGCCAGCAGTGAAGGCGATAATCTAAGGGGCTACACCTTC
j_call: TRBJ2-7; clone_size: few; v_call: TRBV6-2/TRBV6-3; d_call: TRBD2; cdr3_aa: CASSSYPLAGANYEQYF; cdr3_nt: TGTGCCAGCAGTTCCTATCCCCTAGCGGGGGCCAACTACGAGCAGTACTTC
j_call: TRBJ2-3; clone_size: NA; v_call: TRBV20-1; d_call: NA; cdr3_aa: CSARDLGTPRTDTQYF; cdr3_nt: TGCAGTGCTAGAGATTTAGGGACACCGCGCACAGATACGCAGTATTTT
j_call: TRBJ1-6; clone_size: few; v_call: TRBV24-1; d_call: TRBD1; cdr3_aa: CATSDFTGTGSSYNSPLHF; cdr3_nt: TGTGCCACCAGTGATTTTACCGGGACAGGGAGCTCCTATAATTCACCCCTCCACTTT
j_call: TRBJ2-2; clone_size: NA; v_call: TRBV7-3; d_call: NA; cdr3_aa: CASSLDGNTGELFF; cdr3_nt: TGTGCCAGCAGCTTGGACGGGAACACCGGGGAGCTGTTTTTT
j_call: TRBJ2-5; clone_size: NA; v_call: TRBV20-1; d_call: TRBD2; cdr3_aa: CSAQPAGGQETQYF; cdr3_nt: TGCAGTGCCCAACCCGCGGGGGGGCAAGAGACCCAGTACTTC
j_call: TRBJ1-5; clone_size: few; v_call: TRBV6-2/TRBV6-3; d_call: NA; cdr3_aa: CASSYSRGAGNQPQHF; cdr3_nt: TGTGCCAGCAGTTACTCGAGAGGAGCGGGCAATCAGCCCCAGCATTTT
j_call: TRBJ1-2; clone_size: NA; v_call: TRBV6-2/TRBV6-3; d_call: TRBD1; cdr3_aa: CASTRDSLNYGYTF; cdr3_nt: TGTGCCAGCACCAGGGACAGTCTTAACTATGGCTACACCTTC
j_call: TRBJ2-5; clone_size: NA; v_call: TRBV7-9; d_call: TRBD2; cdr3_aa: CASSLVAGGRETQYF; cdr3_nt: TGTGCCAGCAGCTTAGTAGCGGGAGGGAGAGAGACCCAGTACTTC
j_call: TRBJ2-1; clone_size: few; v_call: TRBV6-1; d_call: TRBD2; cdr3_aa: CASSSRTSDEQFF; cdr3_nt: TGTGCCAGCAGCTCTAGGACTAGTGATGAGCAGTTCTTC
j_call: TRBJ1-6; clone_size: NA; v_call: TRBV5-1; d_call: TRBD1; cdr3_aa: CASSLGTGDNSPLHF; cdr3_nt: TGCGCCAGCAGCTTGGGGACAGGGGATAATTCACCCCTCCACTTT